This record looks at one TCR beta chain sequence and its context. The read ends 3 residues before the CDR3 terminus; that terminus is restored from the germline J gene. This sample is drawn from a study of T cells in women clearing cervical HPV infection. Study-level information: For cases, blood was sampled a median approximately 150 days after lesion detection, interquartile range roughly 80 to 200 days.

V shed 6 bases and J 9 bases; nucleotides not matched to a gene: 5. Germline V CDR1 and CDR2: WSHSY, SAAADI. This CDR3 has 13 residues. Using immunoSEQ multiplex PCR, the repertoire was profiled, and TCRdb retains in-frame clones only, with some absent. The sample includes around 31,000 clones. Dot-blot hybridization genotyped cervical HPV amplified with MY09/MY11 PCR. The source is a woman aged 18-70 years with a cervical HPV16 infection that either progressed to CIN3+ or cleared (not recorded which). This sequence joins TRBV10-2 and TRBJ2-1; TRBD2 aligns across 10 bases. The sample consisted of blood buffy coat. Here the CDR3 reads CASRGTSEVEQFF. CDR3 DNA (partial): TGCGCCAGCAGGGGGACTAGCGAGGTTGAG.